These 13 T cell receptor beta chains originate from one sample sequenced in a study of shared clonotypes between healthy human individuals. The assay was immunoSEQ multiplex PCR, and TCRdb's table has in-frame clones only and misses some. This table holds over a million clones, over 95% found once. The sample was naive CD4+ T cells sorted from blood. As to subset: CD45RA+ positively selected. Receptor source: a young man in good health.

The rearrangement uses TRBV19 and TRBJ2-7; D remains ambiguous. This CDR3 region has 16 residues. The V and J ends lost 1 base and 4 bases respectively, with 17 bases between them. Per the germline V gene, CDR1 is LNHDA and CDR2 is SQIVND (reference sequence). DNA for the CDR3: TGTGCCAGTAGTATAGGCAGCTCTAGTCCTGATTACGAGCAGTACTTC. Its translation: CASSIGSSSPDYEQYF.

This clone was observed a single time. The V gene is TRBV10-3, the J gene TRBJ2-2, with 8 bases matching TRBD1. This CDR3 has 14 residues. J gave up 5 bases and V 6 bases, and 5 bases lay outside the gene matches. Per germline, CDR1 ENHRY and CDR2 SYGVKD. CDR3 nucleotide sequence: TGTGCCATCAGGTCAGGGGGCGCAACCGGGGAGCTGTTTTTT. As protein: CAIRSGGATGELFF.

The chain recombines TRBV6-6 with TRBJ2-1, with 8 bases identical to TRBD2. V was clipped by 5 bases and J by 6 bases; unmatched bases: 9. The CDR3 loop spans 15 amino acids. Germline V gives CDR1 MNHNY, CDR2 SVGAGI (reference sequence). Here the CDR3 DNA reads TGTGCCAGCAGTCCCGGGAGGGCCAATTCCAATGAGCAGTTCTTC. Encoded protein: CASSPGRANSNEQFF.

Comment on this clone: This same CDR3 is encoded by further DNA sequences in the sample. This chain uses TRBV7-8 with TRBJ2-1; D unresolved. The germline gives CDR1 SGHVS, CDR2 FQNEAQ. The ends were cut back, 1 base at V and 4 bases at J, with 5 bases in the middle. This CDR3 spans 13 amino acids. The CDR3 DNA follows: TGTGCCAGCAGCTTAGGCGAATACAATGAGCAGTTCTTC. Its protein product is CASSLGEYNEQFF. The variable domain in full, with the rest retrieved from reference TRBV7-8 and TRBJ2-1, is GAGVSQSPRYKVAKRGQDVALRCDPISGHVSLFWYQQALGQGPEFLTYFQNEAQLDKSGLPSDRFFAERPEGSVSTLKIQRTQQEDSAVYLCASSLGEYNEQFFGPGTRLTVL.

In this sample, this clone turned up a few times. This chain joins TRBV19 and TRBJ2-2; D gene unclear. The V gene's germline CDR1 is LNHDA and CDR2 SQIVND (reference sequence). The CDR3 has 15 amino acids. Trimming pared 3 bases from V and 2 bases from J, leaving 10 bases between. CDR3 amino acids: CASSIKHRNTGELFF. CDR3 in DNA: TGTGCCAGTAGTATCAAACACCGAAACACCGGGGAGCTGTTTTTT. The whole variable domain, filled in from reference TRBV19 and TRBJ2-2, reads DGGITQSPKYLFRKEGQNVTLSCEQNLNHDAMYWYRQDPGQGLRLIYYSQIVNDFQKGDIAEGYSVSREKKESFPLTVTSAQKNPTAFYLCASSIKHRNTGELFFGEGSRLTVL.

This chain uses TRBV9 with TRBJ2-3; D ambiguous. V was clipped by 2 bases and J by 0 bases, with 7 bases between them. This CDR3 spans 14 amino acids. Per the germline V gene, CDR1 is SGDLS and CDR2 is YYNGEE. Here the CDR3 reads CASSVRLSTDTQYF. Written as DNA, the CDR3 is TGTGCCAGCAGCGTTAGACTTAGCACAGATACGCAGTATTTT.

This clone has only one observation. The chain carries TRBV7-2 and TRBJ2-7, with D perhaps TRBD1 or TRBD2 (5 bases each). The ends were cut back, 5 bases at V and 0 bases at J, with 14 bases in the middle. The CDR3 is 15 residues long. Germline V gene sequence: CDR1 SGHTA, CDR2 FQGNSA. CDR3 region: CASSTGAAGSYEQYF. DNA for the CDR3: TGTGCCAGCAGCACCGGGGCGGCGGGCTCCTACGAGCAGTACTTC.

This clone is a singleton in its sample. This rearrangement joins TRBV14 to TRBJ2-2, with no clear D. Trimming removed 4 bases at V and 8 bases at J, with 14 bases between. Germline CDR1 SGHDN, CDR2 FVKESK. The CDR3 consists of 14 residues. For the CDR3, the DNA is TGTGCCAGCAGCCCCGGACCCCGGGCGGGGGAGCTGTTTTTT. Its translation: CASSPGPRAGELFF.

CDR3 nucleotides: TGTGCCAGCAGCTTTTGGGGGACGGGAAGCTCTGGGGCCAACGTCCTGACTTTC. This encodes CASSFWGTGSSGANVLTF. This sequence joins TRBV11-2 and TRBJ2-6; D may correspond to TRBD1 or TRBD2 (5 bases each). V was cut by 3 bases and J by 0 bases, with 15 bases left in between. There are 18 residues in the CDR3. Germline CDR1 reads SGHAT; CDR2 reads FQNNGV. Full variable domain (rest looked up from reference TRBV11-2 and TRBJ2-6): EAGVAQSPRYKIIEKRQSVAFWCNPISGHATLYWYQQILGQGPKLLIQFQNNGVVDDSQLPKDRFSAERLKGVDSTLKIQPAKLEDSAVYLCASSFWGTGSSGANVLTFGAGSRLTVL.

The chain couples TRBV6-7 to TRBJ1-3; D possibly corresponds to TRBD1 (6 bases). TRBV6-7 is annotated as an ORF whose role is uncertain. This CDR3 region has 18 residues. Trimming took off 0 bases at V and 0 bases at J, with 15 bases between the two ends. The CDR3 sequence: CASSYSMPGAHSGNTIYF. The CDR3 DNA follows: TGTGCCAGCAGTTACTCGATGCCAGGGGCACACTCTGGAAACACCATATATTTT.

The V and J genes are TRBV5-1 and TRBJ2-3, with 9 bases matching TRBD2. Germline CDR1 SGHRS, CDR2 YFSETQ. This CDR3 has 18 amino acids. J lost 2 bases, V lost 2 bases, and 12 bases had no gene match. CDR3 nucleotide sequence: TGCGCCAGCAGCTTCACAGGGACCGCGGGGGGGATCACAGATACGCAGTATTTT. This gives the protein CASSFTGTAGGITDTQYF. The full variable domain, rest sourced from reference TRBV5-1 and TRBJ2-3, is KAGVTQTPRYLIKTRGQQVTLSCSPISGHRSVSWYQQTPGQGLQFLFEYFSETQRNKGNFPGRFSGRQFSNSRSEMNVSTLELGDSALYLCASSFTGTAGGITDTQYFGPGTRLTVL.

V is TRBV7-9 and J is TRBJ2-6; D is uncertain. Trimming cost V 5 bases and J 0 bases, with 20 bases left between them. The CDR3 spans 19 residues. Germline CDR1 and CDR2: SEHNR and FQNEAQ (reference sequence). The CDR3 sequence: CASSTGQPEESSGANVLTF. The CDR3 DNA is TGTGCCAGCAGCACCGGGCAGCCCGAGGAAAGCTCTGGGGCCAACGTCCTGACTTTC.

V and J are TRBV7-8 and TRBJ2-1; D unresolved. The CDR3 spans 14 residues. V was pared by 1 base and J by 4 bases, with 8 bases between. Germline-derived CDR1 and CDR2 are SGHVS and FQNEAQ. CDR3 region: CASSLEGRYNEQFF. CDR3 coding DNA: TGTGCCAGCAGCTTAGAAGGCAGATACAATGAGCAGTTCTTC.